The entry below gives a single T cell receptor (beta chain) sequence along with its context. Antigen unknown. The sample contains more than one DNA sequence encoding this CDR3. The sample is drawn from a study of vaccination effects on CD4 cells after COVID-19. Assay used: immunoSEQ multiplex PCR; TCRdb lists only in-frame clones, some missing. The profile shows around 50,000 clones, about 74% of them singletons. The culture ran for roughly ten days, and then CD4+ T cells were isolated. Infection with SARS-CoV-2 occurred in the person between March and December 2020, and PCR confirmed it. BNT162b2 vaccine or mRNA-1273 vaccine was given to participants in two doses. Germline assignment: CDR1 MNHNS and CDR2 SASEGT. V shed 1 base, J shed 4 bases, and the junction held 0 bases outside the gene matches. CDR3 length equals 15 residues.

The sequence was obtained from a human donor who had a prior SARS-CoV-2 infection. The chain has TRBV6-1 and TRBJ1-4, with TRBD1 identical over 10 bases. The sequenced sample was CD4+ T cells from PBMCs cultured without peptide, obtained after COVID-19 vaccination. In DNA, the CDR3 is TGTGCCAGCAGTGAAGGGACAGGGGGTAATGAAAAACTGTTTTTT. Amino acid sequence: CASSEGTGGNEKLFF.